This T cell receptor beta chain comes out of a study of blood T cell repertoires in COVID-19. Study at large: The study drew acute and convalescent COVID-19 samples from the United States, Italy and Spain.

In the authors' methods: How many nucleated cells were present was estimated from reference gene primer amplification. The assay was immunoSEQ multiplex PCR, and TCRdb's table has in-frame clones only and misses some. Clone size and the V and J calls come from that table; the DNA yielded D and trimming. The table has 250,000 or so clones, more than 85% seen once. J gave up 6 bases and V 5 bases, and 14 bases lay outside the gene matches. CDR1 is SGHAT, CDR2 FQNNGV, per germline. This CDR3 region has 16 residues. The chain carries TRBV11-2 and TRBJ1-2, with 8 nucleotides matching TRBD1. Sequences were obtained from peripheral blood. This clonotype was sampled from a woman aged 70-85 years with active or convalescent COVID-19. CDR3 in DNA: TGTGCCAGCAGCCCCACGACAGGGGCCCTAGCGAATGGCTACACCTTC. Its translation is CASSPTTGALANGYTF. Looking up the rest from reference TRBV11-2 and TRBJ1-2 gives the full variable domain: EAGVAQSPRYKIIEKRQSVAFWCNPISGHATLYWYQQILGQGPKLLIQFQNNGVVDDSQLPKDRFSAERLKGVDSTLKIQPAKLEDSAVYLCASSPTTGALANGYTFGSGTRLTVV.